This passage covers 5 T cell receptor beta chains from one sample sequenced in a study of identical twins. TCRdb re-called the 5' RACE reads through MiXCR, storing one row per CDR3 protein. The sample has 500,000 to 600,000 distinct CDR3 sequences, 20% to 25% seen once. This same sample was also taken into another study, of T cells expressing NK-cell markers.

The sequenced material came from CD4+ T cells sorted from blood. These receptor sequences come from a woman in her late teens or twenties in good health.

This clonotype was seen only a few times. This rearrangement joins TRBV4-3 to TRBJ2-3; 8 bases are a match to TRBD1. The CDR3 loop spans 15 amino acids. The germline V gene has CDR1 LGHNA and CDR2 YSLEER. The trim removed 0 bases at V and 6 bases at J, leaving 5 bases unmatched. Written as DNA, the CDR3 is TGCGCCAGCAGCCAAGAGCAGGGGGCAGGGGATACGCAGTATTTT. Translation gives CASSQEQGAGDTQYF.

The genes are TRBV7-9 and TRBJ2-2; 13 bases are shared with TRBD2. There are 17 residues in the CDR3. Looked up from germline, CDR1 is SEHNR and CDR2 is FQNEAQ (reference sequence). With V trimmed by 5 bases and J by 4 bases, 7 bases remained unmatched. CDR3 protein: CASSTGLAGVRTGELFF. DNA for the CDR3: TGTGCCAGCAGCACAGGACTAGCGGGAGTACGCACCGGGGAGCTGTTTTTT.

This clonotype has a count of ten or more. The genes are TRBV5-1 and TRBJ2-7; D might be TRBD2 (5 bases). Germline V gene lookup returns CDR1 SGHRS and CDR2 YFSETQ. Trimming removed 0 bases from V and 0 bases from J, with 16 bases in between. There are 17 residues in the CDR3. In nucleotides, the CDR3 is TGCGCCAGCAGCTTGGGGCTAGATGAGGGCAGCTCCTACGAGCAGTACTTC. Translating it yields CASSLGLDEGSSYEQYF.

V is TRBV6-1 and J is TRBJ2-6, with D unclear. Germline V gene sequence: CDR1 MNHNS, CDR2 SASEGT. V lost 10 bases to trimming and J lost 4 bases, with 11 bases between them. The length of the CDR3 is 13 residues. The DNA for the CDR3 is TGTGCCATCAAACGGCCCGGGGCCAACGTCCTGACTTTC. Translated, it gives CAIKRPGANVLTF.

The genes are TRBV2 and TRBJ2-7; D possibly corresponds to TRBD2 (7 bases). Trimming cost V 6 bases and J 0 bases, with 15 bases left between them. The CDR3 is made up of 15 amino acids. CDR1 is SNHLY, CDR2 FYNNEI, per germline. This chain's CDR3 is CASSDRGGSSYEQYF. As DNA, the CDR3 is TGTGCCAGCAGCGATCGCGGGGGCAGCTCCTACGAGCAGTACTTC.